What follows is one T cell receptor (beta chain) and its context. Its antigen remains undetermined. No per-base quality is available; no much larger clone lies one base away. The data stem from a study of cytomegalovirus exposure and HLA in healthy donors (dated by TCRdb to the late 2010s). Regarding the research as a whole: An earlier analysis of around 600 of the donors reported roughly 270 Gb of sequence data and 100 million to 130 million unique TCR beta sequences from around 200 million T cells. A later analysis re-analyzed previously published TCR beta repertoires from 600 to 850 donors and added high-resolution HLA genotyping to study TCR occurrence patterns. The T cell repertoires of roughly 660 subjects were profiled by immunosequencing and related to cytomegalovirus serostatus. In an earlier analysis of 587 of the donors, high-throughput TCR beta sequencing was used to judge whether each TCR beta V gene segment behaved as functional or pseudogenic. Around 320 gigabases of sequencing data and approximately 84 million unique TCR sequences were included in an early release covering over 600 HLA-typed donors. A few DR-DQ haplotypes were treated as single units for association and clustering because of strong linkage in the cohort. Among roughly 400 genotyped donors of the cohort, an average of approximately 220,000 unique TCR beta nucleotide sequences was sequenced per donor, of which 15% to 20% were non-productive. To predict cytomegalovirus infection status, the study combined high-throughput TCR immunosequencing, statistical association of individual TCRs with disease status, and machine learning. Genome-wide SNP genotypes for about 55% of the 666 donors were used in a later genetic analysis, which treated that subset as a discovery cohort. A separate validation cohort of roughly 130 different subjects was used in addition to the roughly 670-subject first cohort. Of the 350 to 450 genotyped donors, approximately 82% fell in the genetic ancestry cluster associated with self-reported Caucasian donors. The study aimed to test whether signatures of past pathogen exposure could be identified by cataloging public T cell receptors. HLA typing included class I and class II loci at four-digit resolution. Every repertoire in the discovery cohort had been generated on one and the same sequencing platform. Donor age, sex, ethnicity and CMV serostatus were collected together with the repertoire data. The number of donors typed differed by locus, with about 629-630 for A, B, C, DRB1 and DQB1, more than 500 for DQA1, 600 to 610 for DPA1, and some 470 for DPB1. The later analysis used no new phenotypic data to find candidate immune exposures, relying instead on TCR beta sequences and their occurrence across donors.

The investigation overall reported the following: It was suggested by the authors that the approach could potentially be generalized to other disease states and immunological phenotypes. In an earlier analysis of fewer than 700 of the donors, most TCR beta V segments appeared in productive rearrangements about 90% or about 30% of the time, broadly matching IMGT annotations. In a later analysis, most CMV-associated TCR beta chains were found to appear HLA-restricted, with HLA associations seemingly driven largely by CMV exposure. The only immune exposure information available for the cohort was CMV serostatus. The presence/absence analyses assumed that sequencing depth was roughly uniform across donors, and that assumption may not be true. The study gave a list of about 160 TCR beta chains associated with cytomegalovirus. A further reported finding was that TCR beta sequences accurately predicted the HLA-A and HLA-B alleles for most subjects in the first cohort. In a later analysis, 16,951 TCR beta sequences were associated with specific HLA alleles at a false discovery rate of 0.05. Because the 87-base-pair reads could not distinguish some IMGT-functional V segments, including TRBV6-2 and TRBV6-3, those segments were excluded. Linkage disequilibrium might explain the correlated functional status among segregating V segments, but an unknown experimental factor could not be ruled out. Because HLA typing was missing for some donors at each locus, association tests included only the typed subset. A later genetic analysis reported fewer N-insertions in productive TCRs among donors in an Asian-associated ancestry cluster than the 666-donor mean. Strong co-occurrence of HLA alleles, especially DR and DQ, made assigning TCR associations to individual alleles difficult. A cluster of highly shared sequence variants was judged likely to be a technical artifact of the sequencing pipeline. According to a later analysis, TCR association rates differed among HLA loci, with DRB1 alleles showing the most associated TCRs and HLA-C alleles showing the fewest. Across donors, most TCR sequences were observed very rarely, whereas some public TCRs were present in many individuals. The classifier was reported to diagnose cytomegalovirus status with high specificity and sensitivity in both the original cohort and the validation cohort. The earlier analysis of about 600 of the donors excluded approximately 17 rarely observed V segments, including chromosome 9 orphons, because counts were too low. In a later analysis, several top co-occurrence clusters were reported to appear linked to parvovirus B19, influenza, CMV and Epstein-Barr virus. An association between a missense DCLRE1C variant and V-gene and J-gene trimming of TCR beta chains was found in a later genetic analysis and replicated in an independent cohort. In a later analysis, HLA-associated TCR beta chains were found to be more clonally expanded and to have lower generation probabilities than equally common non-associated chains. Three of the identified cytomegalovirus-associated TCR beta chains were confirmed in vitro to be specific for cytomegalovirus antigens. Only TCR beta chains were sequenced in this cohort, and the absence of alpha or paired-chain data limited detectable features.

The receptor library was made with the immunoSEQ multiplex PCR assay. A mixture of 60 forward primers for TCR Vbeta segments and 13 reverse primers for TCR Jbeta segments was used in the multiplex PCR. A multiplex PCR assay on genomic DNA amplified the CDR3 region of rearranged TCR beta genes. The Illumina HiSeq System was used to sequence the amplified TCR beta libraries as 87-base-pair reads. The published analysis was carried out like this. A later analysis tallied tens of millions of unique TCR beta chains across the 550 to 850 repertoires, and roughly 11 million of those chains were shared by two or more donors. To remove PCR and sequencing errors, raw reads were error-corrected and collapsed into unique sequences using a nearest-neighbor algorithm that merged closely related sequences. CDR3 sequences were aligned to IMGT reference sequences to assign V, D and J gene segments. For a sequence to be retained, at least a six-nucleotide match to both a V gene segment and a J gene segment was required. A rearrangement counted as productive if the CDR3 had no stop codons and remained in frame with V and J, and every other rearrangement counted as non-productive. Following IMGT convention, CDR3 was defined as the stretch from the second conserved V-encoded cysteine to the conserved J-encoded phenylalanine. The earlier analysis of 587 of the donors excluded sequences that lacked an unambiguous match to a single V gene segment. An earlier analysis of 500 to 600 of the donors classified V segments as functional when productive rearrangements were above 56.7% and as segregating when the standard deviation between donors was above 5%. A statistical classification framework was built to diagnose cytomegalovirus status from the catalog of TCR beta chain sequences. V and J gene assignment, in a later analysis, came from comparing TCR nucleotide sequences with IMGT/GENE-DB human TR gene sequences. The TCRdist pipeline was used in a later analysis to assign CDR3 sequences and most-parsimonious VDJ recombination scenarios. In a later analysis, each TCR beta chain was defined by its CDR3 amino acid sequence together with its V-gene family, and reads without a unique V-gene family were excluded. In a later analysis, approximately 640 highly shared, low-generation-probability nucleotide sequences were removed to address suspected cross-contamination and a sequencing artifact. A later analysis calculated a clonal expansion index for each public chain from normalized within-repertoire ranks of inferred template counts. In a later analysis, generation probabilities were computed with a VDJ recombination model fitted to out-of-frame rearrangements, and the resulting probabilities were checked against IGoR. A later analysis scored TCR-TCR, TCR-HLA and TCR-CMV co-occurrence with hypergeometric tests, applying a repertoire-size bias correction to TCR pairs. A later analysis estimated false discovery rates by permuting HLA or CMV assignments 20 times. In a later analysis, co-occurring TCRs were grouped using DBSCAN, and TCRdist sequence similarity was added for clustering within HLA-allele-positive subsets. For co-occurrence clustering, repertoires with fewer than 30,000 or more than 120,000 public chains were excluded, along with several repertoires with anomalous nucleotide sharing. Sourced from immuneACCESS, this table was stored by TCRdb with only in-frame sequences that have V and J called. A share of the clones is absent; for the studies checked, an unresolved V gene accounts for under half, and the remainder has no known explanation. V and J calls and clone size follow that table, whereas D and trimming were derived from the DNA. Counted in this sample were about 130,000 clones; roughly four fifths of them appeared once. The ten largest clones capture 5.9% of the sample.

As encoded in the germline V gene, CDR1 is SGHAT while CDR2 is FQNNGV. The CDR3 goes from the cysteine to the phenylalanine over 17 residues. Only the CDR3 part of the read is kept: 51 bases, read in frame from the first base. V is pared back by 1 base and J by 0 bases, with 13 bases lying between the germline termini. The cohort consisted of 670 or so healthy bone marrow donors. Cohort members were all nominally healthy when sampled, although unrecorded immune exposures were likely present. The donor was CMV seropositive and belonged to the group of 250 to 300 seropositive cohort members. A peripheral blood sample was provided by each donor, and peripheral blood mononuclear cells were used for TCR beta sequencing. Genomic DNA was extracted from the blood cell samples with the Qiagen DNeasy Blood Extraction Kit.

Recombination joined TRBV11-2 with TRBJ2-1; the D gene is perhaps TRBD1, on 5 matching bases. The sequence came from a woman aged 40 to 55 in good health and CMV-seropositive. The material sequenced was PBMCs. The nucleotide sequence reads TGTGCCAGCAGCTTAGTTGACAGCTACATCTCCTACAATGAGCAGTTCTTC. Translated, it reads CASSLVDSYISYNEQFF.